Listed below are T cell receptor beta chains from one sample, sequenced in a study of blood T cell repertoires in COVID-19. This table comes from immunoSEQ multiplex PCR, and its TCRdb copy is limited to in-frame clones, with some not included. The table has tens of thousands of clones, roughly 79% seen once; the top ten hold 20% to 25%. The specimen sequenced was peripheral blood. The receptor set was obtained from an older man with acute or convalescent COVID-19. CDR3s include the opening cysteine and the closing phenylalanine or tryptophan.

v_gene,j_gene,CDR3aa
TRBV6-6,TRBJ1-2,CASSYSTGSTYGYTF
TRBV6-4,TRBJ2-7,CASSPGQGFEQYF
TRBV5-4,TRBJ2-6,CASSQGQAGANVLTF
TRBV7-9,TRBJ1-2,CASSLSPQTTNYGYTF
TRBV5-4,TRBJ2-1,CASSLDSRSSYNEQFF
TRBV23-1,TRBJ2-1,CASSQFESGTSLHEQFF
TRBV12-5,TRBJ2-1,CASGLQDRAHEQFF
TRBV24-1,TRBJ2-7,CATSDTSGKPYEQYF
TRBV5-1,TRBJ2-7,CASSFLQGGEQYF
TRBV7-9,TRBJ1-3,CASSLRGTAFSGNTIYF
TRBV7-2,TRBJ2-7,CASSPGPGVHEQYF
TRBV7-9,TRBJ2-2,CASSPTSGRGELFF
TRBV19,TRBJ1-5,CASSTGQTRVNVGNQPQHF
TRBV5-1,TRBJ2-5,CASSLGASGGQETQYF
TRBV11-2,TRBJ1-2,CASSHTTDYGYTF
TRBV6-6,TRBJ1-2,CASSYSDILSRYTF
TRBV10-3,TRBJ2-1,CAISGGGPSRDEQFF
TRBV21-1,TRBJ1-4,CASSKDAGTEGRVTNEKLFF
TRBV3-1/TRBV3-2,TRBJ1-2,CASSPWTGGPYGYTF
TRBV7-2,TRBJ1-2,CASSLGMAGNYGYTF
TRBV3-1/TRBV3-2,TRBJ2-3,CASSPYSSPSTDTQYF
TRBV11-3,TRBJ2-7,CASSLGWQGKRRVAYEQYF
TRBV10-1,TRBJ2-5,CASSEQERETQYF
TRBV6-6,TRBJ1-1,CASSYSDSLEAFF
TRBV5-1,TRBJ1-1,CASSGGSPMNTEAFF
TRBV5-1,TRBJ2-2,CASRTGTGGTGELFF
TRBV6-2/TRBV6-3,TRBJ2-7,CASSSPGGSGPREQYF
TRBV6-5,TRBJ2-1,CASSYATGSVGGEQFF
TRBV6-6,TRBJ2-7,CASSYSDGRLYEQYF
TRBV24-1,TRBJ1-2,CATSDTGANYGYTF
TRBV28,TRBJ1-1,CASSLGQGGTEAFF
TRBV6-6,TRBJ2-1,CASLSAGEQFF
TRBV7-9,TRBJ2-3,CASSSTPGLAGVTDTQYF
TRBV6-6,TRBJ1-1,CASRKGQVYLEAFF
TRBV9,TRBJ1-1,CASSATGELDTEAFF
TRBV19,TRBJ1-2,CASTVSGTGAQWGYTF
TRBV6-5,TRBJ2-5,CASSSRGVPETQYF
TRBV11-1,TRBJ2-7,CASSFAYEQYF
TRBV2,TRBJ1-1,CASSEALGGTEAFF
TRBV3-1/TRBV3-2,TRBJ1-1,CASKNPGGTEAFF
TRBV5-1,TRBJ2-7,CASSLGRSYEQYF
TRBV2,TRBJ2-3,CASRWTTATDTQYF
TRBV6-2/TRBV6-3,TRBJ2-1,CASSSPRREQFF
TRBV19,TRBJ1-5,CASTQGQGRGNQPQHF
TRBV4-2,TRBJ2-7,CASSQEFTYLYEQYF
TRBV5-1,TRBJ2-5,CASSLEGSGRAGETQYF
TRBV4-2,TRBJ2-1,CASSLNPGLAGYNEQFF
TRBV5-5,TRBJ1-1,CASSGGDTEAFF
TRBV18,TRBJ2-1,CASSRLAGGSSYNEQFF
TRBV6-5,TRBJ1-1,CASIGQGAGTEAFF